The present entry profiles one T cell receptor (beta chain) with its context. The data are from a study of blood T cell repertoires in COVID-19. Background on the study: The United States, Italy and Spain supplied acute and convalescent COVID-19 samples. T cells, B-cell-depleted T cells, or PBMCs supplied cDNA or gDNA.

CDR3 length: 16 residues. With V trimmed by 4 bases and J by 4 bases, 9 bases remained unmatched. Germline CDR1 SGHRS, CDR2 YFSETQ. Source study methods: Reference gene primer amplification yielded estimated nucleated cell counts. Data came from immunoSEQ multiplex PCR; TCRdb stores just in-frame clones and leaves some out. D and trimming come from the DNA, and the V and J calls and clone size come from that table. The repertoire consists of approximately 270,000 clones, with roughly 90% occurring once and the leading ten covering around 0.84%. The chain employs TRBV5-1 and TRBJ2-1, with 9 bases that match TRBD2. This TCR derives from a man in his thirties or forties with acute or convalescent COVID-19. The sample taken for sequencing was peripheral blood. The CDR3 protein is CASSPHSGSVYNEQFF. CDR3 nucleotides: TGCGCCAGCAGCCCCCATAGCGGGAGTGTATACAATGAGCAGTTCTTC.